This TCR beta chain was sequenced for a study of blood T cell repertoires in COVID-19 (dated by TCRdb to about 2020). Study-level background: Collaborator samples came from the United States, Italy and Spain and covered acute and convalescent phases of COVID-19. Deeply sampled blood TCRbeta repertoires from subjects exposed to, actively infected with, or recovered from COVID-19 were included in the dataset. Where HLA class I and class II types were available, the types were taken from metadata supplied by the sample provider, not from assay-based typing. Samples came from the ongoing ImmuneRACE study (first 160 participants) plus 1,254 subjects from 6 global collaborators. The repertoires were made available in a free public database intended to serve as a resource for research on the immune response to SARS-CoV-2. The material from the prospective study consisted of cDNA or gDNA derived from T cells, B-cell-depleted T cells, or PBMCs. The sample metadata nearly always contained a de-identified subject ID, COVID-19 status, age in years and sex.

V drops 9 bases and J drops 7 bases, leaving 15 bases in between. According to the germline V gene, CDR1 reads KGHDR and CDR2 reads SFDVKD. Reading from cysteine to phenylalanine, the CDR3 counts 13 amino acids. Solely the CDR3 DNA is kept, with 39 bases framed from the first base. A second Seattle source provided samples from volunteer blood donors who had recovered from COVID-19. The collaborating institutions used their own protocols to collect whole blood in K2EDTA tubes. For TCRbeta analysis, collaborator samples were shipped as frozen whole blood, as isolated PBMCs, or as DNA extracted from either sample type. Broader findings and caveats from the paper: Clinical and demographic metadata were provided uncurated, with the amount varying by source and participant.

TCRbeta CDR3 regions were amplified from genomic DNA using the immunoSEQ Assay, a bias-controlled multiplex PCR. The study's processing was this. Within the assay, amplification of reference gene primers was used to estimate how many nucleated cells each sample contained. To quantify the absolute abundance of each unique TCRbeta CDR3 rearrangement, sequence reads were collapsed and filtered. For each sample, productive Simpson clonality was calculated by taking the square root of Simpson's diversity index across productive rearrangements. TCRdb provides this immuneACCESS table in a form limited to in-frame rearrangements. Some clones are lacking; in checked studies, under half of them reflect an unresolved V gene, and why the rest are absent is not known. D and trimming come from the DNA, and the V and J calls and clone size come from that table. The sample includes some 130,000 clones, with approximately 82% observed a single time. The ten largest clones capture around 9.9% of the sample.

This clone was counted ten times or more. The antigen it binds to is not known. No much larger clone exists at a distance of one base, and base qualities are not known. This clonotype originated in a man aged 60 to 75 who had recovered from COVID-19. Recombination linked TRBV24-1 to TRBJ1-5; a weak D assignment points to TRBD1 (6 bases agree). Material: peripheral blood. The DNA sequence reads TGTGCCACCGCTAAACAGGGTCTGCAGCCCCAGCATTTT. This is translated as CATAKQGLQPQHF.